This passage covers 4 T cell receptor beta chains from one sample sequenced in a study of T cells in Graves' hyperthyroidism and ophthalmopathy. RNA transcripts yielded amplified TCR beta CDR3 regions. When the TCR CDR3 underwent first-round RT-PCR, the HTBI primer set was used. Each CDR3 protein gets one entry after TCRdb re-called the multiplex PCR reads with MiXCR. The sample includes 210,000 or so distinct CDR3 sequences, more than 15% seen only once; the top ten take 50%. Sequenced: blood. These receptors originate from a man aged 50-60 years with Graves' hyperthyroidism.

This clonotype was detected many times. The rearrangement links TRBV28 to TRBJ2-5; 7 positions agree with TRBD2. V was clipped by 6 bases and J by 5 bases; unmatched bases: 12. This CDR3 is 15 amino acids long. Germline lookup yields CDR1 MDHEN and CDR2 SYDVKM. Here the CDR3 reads CASSPSGGRGETQYF. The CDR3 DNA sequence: TGTGCCAGCAGCCCTAGCGGCGGACGGGGGGAGACCCAGTACTTC.

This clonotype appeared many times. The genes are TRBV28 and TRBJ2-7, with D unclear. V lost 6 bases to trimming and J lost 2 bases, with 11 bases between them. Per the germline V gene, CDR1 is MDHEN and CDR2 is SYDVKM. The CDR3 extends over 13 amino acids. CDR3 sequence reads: CASRKSVTYEQYF. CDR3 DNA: TGTGCCAGCAGGAAGAGTGTTACCTACGAGCAGTACTTC. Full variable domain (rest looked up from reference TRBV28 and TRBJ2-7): DVKVTQSSRYLVKRTGEKVFLECVQDMDHENMFWYRQDPGLGLRLIYFSYDVKMKEKGDIPEGYSVSREKKERFSLILESASTNQTSMYLCASRKSVTYEQYFGPGTRLTVT.

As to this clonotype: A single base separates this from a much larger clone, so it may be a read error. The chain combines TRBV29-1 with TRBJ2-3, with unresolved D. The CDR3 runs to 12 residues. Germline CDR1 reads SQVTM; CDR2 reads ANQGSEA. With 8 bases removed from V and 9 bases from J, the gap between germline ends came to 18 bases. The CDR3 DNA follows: TGCAGCATTGGACCAAGGCCCCAGACGCAGTATTTT. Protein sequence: CSIGPRPQTQYF.

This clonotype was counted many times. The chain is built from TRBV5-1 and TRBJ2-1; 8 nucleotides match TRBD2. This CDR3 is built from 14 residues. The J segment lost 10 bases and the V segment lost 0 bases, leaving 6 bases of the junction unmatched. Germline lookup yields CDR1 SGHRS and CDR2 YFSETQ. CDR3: CASSLVGLGTEQFF. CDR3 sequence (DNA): TGCGCCAGCAGCTTGGTGGGACTAGGGACGGAGCAGTTCTTC.